The clone carrying this T cell receptor (beta chain) has only a few counts. Antigen: not known. The beta constant-region primer was an equimolar mix of two oligonucleotides covering TRBC1 and TRBC2. Nested alpha and beta constant-region primers with the SP2 primer drove four PCR rounds on ligated cDNA. The cDNA 3' end received a ligated single-stranded oligonucleotide carrying the SP2 primer and a 12-nucleotide UMI. Using its own MiXCR run on the UMI-ligation and nested PCR reads, TCRdb lists one record per CDR3 protein. The table includes roughly 100,000 distinct CDR3 sequences, over 9% detected once. The data were taken from a study of naive and memory T cell subsets. General study results and limits: In naive cells, over 85% of TCR sequences were seen only once. Especially in CD8 cells, naive repertoires contained a few larger clonotypes, possibly CD45RA-re-expressing memory cells.

The CDR3 has 14 amino acids. CDR1 is SGHAT, CDR2 FQDESV, per germline (reference sequence). The V and J ends lost 1 base and 0 bases respectively, with 4 bases between them. The chain is built from TRBV11-1 and TRBJ2-1; D remains unclear. This sequence originates from a human donor in good health. The sequenced sample consisted of naive CD4+ T cells from blood. The CDR3 spells CASSLVNSYNEQFF. The CDR3 nucleotides read TGTGCCAGCAGCTTAGTCAACTCCTACAATGAGCAGTTCTTC.